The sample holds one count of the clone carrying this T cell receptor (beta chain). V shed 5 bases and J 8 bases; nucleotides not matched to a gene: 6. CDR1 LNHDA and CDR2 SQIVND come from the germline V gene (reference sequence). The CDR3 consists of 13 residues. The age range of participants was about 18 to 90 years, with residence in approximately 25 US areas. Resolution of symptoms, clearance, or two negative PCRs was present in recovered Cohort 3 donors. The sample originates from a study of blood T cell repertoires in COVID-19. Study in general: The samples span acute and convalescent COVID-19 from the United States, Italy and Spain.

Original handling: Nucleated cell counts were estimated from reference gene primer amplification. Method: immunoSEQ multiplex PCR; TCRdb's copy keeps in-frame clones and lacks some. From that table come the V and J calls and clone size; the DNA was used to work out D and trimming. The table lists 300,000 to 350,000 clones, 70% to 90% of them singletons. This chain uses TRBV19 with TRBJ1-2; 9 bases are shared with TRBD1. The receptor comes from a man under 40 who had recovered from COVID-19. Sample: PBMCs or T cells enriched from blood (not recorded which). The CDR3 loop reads CASSPGTGRGYTF. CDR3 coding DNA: TGTGCCAGTAGTCCGGGGACAGGGAGAGGCTACACCTTC. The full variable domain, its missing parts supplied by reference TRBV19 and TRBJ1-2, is DGGITQSPKYLFRKEGQNVTLSCEQNLNHDAMYWYRQDPGQGLRLIYYSQIVNDFQKGDIAEGYSVSREKKESFPLTVTSAQKNPTAFYLCASSPGTGRGYTFGSGTRLTVV.